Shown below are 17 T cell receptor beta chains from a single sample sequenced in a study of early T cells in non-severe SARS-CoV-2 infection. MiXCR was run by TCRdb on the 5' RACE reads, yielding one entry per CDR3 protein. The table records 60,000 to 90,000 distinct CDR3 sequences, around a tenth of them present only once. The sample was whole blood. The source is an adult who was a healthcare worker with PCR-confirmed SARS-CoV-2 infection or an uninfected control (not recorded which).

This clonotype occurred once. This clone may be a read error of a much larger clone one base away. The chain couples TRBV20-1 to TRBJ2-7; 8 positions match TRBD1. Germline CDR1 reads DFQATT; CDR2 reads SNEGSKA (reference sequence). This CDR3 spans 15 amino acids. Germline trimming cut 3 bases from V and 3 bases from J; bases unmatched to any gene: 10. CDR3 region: CSARDNRGAYYEQYF. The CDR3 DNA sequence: TGCAGTGCTAGGGATAACAGGGGGGCCTACTACGAGCAGTACTTC.

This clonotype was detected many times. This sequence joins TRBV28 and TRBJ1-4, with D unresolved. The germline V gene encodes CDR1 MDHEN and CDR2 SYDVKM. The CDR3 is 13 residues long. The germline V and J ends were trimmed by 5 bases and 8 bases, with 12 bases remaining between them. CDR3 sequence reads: CASSVIEEEKLFF. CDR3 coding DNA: TGTGCCAGCAGTGTAATTGAGGAGGAAAAACTGTTTTTT.

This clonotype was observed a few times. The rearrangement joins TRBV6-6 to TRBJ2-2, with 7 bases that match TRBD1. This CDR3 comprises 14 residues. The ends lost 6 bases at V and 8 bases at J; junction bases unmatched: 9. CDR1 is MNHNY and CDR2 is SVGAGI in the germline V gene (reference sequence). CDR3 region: CASRRTGAAGELFF. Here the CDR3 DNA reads TGTGCCAGCAGACGGACAGGTGCAGCGGGGGAGCTGTTTTTT.

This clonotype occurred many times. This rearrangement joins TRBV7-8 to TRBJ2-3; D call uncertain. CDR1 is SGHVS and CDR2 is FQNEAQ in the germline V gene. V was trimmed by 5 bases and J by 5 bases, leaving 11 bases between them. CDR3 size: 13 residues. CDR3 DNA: TGTGCCAGCAGCGCTGACTTGAGAGATACGCAGTATTTT. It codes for CASSADLRDTQYF.

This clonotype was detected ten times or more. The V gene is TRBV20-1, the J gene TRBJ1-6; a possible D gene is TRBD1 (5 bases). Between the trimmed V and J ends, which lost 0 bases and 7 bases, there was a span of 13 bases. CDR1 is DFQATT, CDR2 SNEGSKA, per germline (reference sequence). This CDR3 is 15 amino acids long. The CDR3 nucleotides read TGCAGTGCTAGAGACCCCGGGACGAGAAATTCACCCCTCCACTTT. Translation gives CSARDPGTRNSPLHF.

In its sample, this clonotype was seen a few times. CDR3 in amino acids: CAISESGRLSGNTIYF. The CDR3 bases are TGTGCCATCAGTGAGTCGGGACGGCTCTCTGGAAACACCATATATTTT. This chain connects TRBV10-3 to TRBJ1-3, with D possibly TRBD1 on 5 matching bases. Trimming pared 0 bases from V and 0 bases from J, leaving 9 bases between. From germline, CDR1 is ENHRY and CDR2 SYGVKD. This CDR3 region has 16 residues.

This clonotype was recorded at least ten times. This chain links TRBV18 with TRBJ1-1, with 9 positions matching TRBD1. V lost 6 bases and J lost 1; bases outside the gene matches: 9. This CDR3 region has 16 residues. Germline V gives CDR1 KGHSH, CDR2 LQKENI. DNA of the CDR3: TGTGCCAGCTCCCCTTCGATGGACAGGGGGAACACTGAAGCTTTCTTT. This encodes CASSPSMDRGNTEAFF.

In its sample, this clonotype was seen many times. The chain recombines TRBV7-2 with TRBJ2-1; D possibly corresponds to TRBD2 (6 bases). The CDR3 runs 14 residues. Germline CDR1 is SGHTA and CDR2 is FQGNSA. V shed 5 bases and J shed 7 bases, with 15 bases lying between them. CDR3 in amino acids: CASSSLARDNEQFF. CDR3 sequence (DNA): TGTGCCAGCAGCAGCTTAGCGCGGGATAATGAGCAGTTCTTC. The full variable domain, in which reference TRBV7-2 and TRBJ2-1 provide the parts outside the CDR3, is GAGVSQSPSNKVTEKGKDVELRCDPISGHTALYWYRQSLGQGLEFLIYFQGNSAPDKSGLPSDRFSAERTGGSVSTLTIQRTQQEDSAVYLCASSSLARDNEQFFGPGTRLTVL.

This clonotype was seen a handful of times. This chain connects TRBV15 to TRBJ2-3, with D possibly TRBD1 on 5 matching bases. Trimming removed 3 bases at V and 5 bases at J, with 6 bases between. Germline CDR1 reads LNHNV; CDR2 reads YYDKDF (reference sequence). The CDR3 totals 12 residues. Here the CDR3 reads CATSRDIDTQYF. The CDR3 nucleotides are TGTGCCACCAGCAGGGACATAGATACGCAGTATTTT.

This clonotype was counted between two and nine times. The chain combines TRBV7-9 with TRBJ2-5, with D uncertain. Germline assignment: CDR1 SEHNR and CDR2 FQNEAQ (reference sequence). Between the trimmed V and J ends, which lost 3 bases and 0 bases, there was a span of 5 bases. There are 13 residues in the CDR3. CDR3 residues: CASSLLNQETQYF. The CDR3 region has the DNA TGTGCCAGCAGCTTGCTCAACCAAGAGACCCAGTACTTC.

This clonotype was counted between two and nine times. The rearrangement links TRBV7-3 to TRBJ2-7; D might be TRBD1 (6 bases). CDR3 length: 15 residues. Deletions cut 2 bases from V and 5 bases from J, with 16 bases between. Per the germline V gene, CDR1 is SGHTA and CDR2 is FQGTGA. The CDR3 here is CASSLGGARINEQYF. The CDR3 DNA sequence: TGTGCCAGCAGCTTAGGGGGCGCCCGGATCAACGAGCAGTACTTC. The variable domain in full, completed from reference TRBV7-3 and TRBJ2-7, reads GAGVSQTPSNKVTEKGKYVELRCDPISGHTALYWYRQSLGQGPEFLIYFQGTGAADDSGLPNDRFFAVRPEGSVSTLKIQRTERGDSAVYLCASSLGGARINEQYFGPGTRLTVT.

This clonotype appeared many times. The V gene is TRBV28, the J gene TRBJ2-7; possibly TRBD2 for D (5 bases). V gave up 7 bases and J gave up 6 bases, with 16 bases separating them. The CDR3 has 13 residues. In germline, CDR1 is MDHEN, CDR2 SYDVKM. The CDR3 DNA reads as TGTGCCAGCACCAAGACCGGAGGCGGCGAGCAGTACTTC. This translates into CASTKTGGGEQYF.

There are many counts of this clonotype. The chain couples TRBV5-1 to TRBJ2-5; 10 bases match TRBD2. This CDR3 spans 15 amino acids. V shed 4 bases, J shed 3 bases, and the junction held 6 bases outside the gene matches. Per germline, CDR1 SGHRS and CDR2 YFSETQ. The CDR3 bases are TGCGCCAGCAGCCCGCGGACTAGCGGAAAAGAGACCCAGTACTTC. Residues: CASSPRTSGKETQYF.

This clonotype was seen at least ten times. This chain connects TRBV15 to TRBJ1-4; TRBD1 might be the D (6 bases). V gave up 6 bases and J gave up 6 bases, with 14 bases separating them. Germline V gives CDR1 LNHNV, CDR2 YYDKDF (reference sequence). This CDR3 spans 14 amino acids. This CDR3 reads CATSPTGSYEKLFF. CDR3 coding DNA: TGTGCCACCAGTCCCACAGGGTCTTATGAAAAACTGTTTTTT.

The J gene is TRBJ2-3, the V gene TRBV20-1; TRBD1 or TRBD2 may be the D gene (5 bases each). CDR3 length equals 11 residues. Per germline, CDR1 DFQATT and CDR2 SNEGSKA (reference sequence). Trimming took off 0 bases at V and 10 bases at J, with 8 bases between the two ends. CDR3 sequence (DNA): TGCAGTGCTAGAGATCAGGGAGCGCAGTATTTT. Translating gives CSARDQGAQYF.

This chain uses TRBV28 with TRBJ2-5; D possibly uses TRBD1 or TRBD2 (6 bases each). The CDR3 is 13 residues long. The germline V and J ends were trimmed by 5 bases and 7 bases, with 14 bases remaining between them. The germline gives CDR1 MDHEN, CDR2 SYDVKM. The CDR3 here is CASSGGRHGTQYF. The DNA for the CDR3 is TGTGCCAGCAGTGGGGGGCGTCACGGGACCCAGTACTTC.

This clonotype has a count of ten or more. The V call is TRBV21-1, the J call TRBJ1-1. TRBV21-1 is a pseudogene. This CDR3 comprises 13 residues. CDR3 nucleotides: TGTGCCAGCAGCAAATATATGAACACTGAAGCTTTCTTT. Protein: CASSKYMNTEAFF.